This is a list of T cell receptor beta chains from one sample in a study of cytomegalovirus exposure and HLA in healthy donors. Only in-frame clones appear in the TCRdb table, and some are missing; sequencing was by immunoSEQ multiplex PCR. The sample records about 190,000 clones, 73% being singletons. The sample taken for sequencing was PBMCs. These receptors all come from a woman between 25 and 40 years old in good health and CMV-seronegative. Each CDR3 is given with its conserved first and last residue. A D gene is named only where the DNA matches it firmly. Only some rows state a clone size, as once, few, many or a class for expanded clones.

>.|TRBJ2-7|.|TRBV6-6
CASSYSRGVEQYF
TGTGCCAGCAGTTACTCCAGGGGAGTGGAGCAGTACTTC
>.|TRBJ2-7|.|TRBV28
CASTPGGWETYEQYF
TGTGCCAGCACCCCTGGGGGCTGGGAGACCTACGAGCAGTACTTC
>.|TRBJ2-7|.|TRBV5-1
CASSLDGLSLLYEQYF
TGCGCCAGCAGCTTGGACGGACTTTCTCTACTCTACGAGCAGTACTTC
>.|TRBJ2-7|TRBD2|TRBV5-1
CASSPATSGANYEQYF
TGCGCCAGCAGCCCGGCTACTAGCGGGGCCAACTACGAGCAGTACTTC
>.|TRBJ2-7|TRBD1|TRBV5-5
CASSFGTGVHEQYF
TGTGCCAGCAGCTTCGGGACAGGAGTCCACGAGCAGTACTTC
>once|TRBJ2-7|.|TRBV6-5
CASSPAEGARYEQYF
TGTGCCAGCAGCCCGGCGGAGGGGGCACGGTACGAGCAGTACTTC
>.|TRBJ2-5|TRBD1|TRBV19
CASRDRGQETQYF
TGTGCCAGCCGGGACAGGGGACAAGAGACCCAGTACTTC
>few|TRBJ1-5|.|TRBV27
CASSPREGSNQPQHF
TGTGCCAGCAGTCCCAGGGAAGGGAGCAATCAGCCCCAGCATTTT
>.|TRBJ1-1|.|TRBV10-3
CAISAAGANTEAFF
TGTGCCATCAGTGCCGCAGGGGCGAACACTGAAGCTTTCTTT
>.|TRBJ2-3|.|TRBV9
CASSVGALSTDTQYF
TGTGCCAGCAGCGTAGGAGCGTTAAGCACAGATACGCAGTATTTT
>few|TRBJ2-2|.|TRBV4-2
CASSPNRQRTSTGELFF
TGTGCCAGCAGCCCGAATCGGCAGCGGACGAGCACCGGGGAGCTGTTTTTT
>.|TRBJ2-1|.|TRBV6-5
CASSLGGLYNEQFF
TGTGCCAGCAGTTTGGGAGGACTATACAATGAGCAGTTCTTC
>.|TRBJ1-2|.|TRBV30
CAWSWGRAYGYTF
TGTGCCTGGAGCTGGGGCCGGGCCTATGGCTACACCTTC
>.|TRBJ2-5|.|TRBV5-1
CASSLGQAQETQYF
TGCGCCAGCAGCTTGGGCCAGGCCCAAGAGACCCAGTACTTC
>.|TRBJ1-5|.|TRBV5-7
CASSLIFENQPQHF
TGTGCCAGCAGCTTGATTTTTGAGAATCAGCCCCAGCATTTT
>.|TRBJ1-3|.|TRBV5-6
CASSLVTGWGNTIYF
TGTGCCAGCAGCTTGGTCACAGGATGGGGAAACACCATATATTTT
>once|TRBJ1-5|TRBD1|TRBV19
CASQQTFGTANQPQHF
TGTGCCAGTCAACAGACATTCGGGACAGCTAATCAGCCCCAGCATTTT
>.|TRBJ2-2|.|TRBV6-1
CASSAGPHTGELFF
TGTGCCAGCAGTGCAGGGCCCCACACCGGGGAGCTGTTTTTT
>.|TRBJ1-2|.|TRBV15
CATSRDRGQGDGYGYTF
TGTGCCACCAGCAGAGATAGGGGTCAGGGCGACGGCTATGGCTACACCTTC
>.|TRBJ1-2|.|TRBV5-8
CASSRTDHYGYTF
TGTGCCAGCAGCCGGACAGATCACTATGGCTACACCTTC
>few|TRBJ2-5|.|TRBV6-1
CASSEGSSGRGTQYF
TGTGCCAGCAGTGAAGGGTCTAGTGGGCGGGGGACCCAGTACTTC
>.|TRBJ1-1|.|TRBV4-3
CASSQDVWARGTEAFF
TGCGCCAGCAGCCAAGATGTTTGGGCCAGGGGTACTGAAGCTTTCTTT
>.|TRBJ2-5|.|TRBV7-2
CASSLVLGGEETQYF
TGTGCCAGCAGCTTAGTCCTAGGGGGAGAAGAGACCCAGTACTTC
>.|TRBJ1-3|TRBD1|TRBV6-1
CASSGPDRADAPRNTIYF
TGTGCCAGCAGTGGGCCTGACAGGGCAGACGCCCCGAGAAACACCATATATTTT
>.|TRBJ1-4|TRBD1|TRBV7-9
CASSLTGGSNEKLFF
TGTGCCAGCAGCTTAACAGGGGGGTCGAATGAAAAACTGTTTTTT
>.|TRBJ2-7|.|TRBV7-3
CASSSAGHF
TGTGCCAGCAGCTCCGCGGGACACTTC
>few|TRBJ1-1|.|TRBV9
CASRAPERERTEAFF
TGTGCCAGCAGGGCCCCCGAGAGGGAGAGGACTGAAGCTTTCTTT
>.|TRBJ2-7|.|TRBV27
CASSHRRLSYEQYF
TGTGCCAGCAGCCACAGAAGGCTATCCTACGAGCAGTACTTC
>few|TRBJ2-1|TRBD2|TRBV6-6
CASLAGVRSNEQFF
TGTGCCAGCTTAGCGGGAGTTCGGTCCAATGAGCAGTTCTTC
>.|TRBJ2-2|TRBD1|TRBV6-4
CASSVTGDTGELFF
TGTGCCAGCAGTGTCACAGGGGACACCGGGGAGCTGTTTTTT
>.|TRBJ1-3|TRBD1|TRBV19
CASSPIGTDFSGNTIYF
TGTGCCAGTAGTCCCATTGGGACAGACTTCTCTGGAAACACCATATATTTT
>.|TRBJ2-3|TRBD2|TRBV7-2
CASSRLNGGGAGYF
TGTGCCAGCAGCCGTCTGAATGGGGGGGGAGCGGGGTATTTT
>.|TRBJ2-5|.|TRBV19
CASSPRAYEETQYF
TGTGCCAGTAGTCCTCGCGCGTATGAGGAGACCCAGTACTTC
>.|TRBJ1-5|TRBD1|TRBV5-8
CASSRTGGLHSNQPQHF
TGTGCCAGCAGCCGGACAGGGGGTCTCCATAGCAATCAGCCCCAGCATTTT
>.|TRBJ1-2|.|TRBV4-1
CASSQDPRVDGYTF
TGCGCCAGCAGCCAAGATCCCAGGGTCGATGGCTACACCTTC
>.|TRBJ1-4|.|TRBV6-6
CASSYTATGEKLFF
TGTGCCAGCAGTTACACGGCTACGGGTGAAAAACTGTTTTTT
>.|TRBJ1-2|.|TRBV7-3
CASSLIGSSPYGYTF
TGTGCCAGCAGCTTAATAGGGAGTTCCCCTTATGGCTACACCTTC
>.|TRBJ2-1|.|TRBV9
CASSVGRVGYEQFF
TGTGCCAGCAGCGTAGGGAGGGTGGGGTATGAGCAGTTCTTC
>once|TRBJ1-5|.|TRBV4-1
CASSQAVNQPQHF
TGCGCCAGCAGCCAAGCCGTCAATCAGCCCCAGCATTTT
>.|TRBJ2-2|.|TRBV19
CASSIIDTGELFF
TGTGCCAGTAGTATCATAGATACCGGGGAGCTGTTTTTT
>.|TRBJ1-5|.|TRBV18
CASSPQEVQPQHF
TGTGCCAGCTCACCACAGGAGGTTCAGCCCCAGCATTTT
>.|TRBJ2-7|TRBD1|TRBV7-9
CASSLVYRDRGYEQYF
TGTGCCAGCAGCTTAGTTTACCGGGACAGGGGGTACGAGCAGTACTTC
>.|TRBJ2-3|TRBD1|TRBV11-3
CASSSRQGSTDTQYF
TGTGCCAGCAGCTCTCGACAGGGTTCCACAGATACGCAGTATTTT
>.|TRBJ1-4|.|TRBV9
CASSVVGGTSEKLFF
TGTGCCAGCAGCGTAGTCGGGGGGACCAGTGAAAAACTGTTTTTT
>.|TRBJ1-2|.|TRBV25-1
CASSGGIPGYTF
TGTGCCAGCAGTGGAGGGATCCCTGGCTACACCTTC
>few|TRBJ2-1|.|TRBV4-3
CASSPLAIKGRPEQFF
TGCGCCAGCAGTCCTCTAGCGATCAAGGGAAGGCCTGAGCAGTTCTTC